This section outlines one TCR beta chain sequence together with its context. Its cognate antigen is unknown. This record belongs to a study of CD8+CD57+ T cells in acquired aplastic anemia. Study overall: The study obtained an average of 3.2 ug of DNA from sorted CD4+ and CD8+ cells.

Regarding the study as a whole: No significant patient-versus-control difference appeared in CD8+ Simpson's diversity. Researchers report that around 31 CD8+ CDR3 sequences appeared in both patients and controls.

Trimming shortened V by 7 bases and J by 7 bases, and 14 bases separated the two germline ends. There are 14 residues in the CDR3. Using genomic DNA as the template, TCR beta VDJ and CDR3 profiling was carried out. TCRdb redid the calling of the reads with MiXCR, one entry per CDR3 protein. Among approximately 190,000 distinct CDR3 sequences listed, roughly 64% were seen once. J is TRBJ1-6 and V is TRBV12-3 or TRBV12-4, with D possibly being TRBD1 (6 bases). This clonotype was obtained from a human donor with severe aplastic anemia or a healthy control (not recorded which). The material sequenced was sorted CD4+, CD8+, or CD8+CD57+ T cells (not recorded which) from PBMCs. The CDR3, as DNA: TGTGCCAGCACACTGGGGGGCAGCAATTCACCCCTCCACTTT. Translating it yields CASTLGGSNSPLHF.